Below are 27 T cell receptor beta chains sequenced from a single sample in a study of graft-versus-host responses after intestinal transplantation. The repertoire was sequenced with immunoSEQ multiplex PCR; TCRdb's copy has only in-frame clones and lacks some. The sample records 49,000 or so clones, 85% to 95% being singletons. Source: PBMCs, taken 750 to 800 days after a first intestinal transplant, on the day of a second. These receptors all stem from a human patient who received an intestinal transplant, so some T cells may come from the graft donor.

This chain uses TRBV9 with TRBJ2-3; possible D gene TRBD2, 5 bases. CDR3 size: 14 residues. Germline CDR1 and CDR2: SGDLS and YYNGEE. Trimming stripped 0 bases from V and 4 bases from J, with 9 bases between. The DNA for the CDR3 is TGTGCCAGCAGCGTAGCTACCGGGGCAGATACGCAGTATTTT. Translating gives CASSVATGADTQYF.

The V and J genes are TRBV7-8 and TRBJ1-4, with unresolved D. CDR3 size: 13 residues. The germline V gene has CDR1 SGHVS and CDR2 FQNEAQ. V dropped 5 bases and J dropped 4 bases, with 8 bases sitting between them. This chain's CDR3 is CASSVLSNEKLFF. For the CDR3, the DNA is TGTGCCAGCAGCGTCCTAAGTAATGAAAAACTGTTTTTT.

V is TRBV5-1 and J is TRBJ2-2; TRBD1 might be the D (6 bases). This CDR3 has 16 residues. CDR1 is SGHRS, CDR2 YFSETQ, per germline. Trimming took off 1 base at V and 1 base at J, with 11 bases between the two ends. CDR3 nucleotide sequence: TGCGCCAGCAGCTTGATTGGACAGTTGAACACCGGGGAGCTGTTTTTT. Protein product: CASSLIGQLNTGELFF.

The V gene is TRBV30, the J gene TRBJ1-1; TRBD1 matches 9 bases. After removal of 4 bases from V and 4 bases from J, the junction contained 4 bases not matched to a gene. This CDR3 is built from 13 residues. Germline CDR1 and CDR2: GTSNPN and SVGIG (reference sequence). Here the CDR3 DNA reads TGTGCCTGGAAACGACAGGGGGGCACTGAAGCTTTCTTT. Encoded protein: CAWKRQGGTEAFF.

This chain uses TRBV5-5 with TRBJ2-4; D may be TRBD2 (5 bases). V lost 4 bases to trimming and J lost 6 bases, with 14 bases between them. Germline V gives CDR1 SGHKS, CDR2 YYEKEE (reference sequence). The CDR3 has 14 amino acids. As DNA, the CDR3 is TGTGCCAGCAGCGTGGATATAGAGGGAAACATTCAGTACTTC. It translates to CASSVDIEGNIQYF.

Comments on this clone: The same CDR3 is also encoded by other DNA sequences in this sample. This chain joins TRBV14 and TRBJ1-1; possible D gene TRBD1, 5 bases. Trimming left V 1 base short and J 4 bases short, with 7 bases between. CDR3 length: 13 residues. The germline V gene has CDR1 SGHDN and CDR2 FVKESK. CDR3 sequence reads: CASSQGGATEAFF. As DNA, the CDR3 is TGTGCCAGCAGCCAAGGAGGGGCCACTGAAGCTTTCTTT. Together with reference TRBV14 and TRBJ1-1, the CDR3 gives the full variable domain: EAGVTQFPSHSVIEKGQTVTLRCDPISGHDNLYWYRRVMGKEIKFLLHFVKESKQDESGMPNNRFLAERTGGTYSTLKVQPAELEDSGVYFCASSQGGATEAFFGQGTRLTVV.

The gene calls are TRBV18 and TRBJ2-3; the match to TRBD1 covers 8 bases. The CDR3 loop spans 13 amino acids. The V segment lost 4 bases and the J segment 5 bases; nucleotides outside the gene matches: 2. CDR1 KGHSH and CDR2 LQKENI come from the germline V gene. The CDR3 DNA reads TGTGCCAGCTCACGAGACAGGGGAGATACGCAGTATTTT. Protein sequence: CASSRDRGDTQYF.

CDR3 amino acids: CASSTGRRANYGYTF. For the CDR3, the DNA is TGTGCCAGCAGCACAGGGAGACGGGCTAACTATGGCTACACCTTC. The chain has TRBV5-5 and TRBJ1-2; weak D call: TRBD1 (6 bases). This CDR3 comprises 15 residues. V was trimmed by 4 bases and J by 0 bases, leaving 13 bases between them. Germline V CDR1 and CDR2: SGHKS, YYEKEE (reference sequence).

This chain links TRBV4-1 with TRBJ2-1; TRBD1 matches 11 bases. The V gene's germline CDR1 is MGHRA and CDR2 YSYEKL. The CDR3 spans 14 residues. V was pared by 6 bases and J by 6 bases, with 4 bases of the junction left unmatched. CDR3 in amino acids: CASRPGTGGNEQFF. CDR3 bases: TGCGCCAGCAGGCCCGGGACAGGGGGCAATGAGCAGTTCTTC.

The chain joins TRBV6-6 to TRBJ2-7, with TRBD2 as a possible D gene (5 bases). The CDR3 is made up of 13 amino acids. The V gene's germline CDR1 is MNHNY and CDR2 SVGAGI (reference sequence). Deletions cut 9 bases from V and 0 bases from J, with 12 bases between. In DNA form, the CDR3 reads TGTGCCAGTAAAGTCGGGGACTCCTACGAGCAGTACTTC. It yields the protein CASKVGDSYEQYF.

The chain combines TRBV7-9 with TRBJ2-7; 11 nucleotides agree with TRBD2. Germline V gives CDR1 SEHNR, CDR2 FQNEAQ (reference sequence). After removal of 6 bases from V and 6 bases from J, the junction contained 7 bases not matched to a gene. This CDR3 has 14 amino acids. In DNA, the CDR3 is TGTGCCAGCAGTTTTAGCGGGAGGGCCCGCGAGCAGTACTTC. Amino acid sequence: CASSFSGRAREQYF.

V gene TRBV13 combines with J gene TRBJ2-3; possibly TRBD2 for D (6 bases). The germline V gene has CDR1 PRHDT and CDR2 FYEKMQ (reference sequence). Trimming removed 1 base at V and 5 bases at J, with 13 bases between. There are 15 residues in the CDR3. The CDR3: CASSLDGAGGDTQYF. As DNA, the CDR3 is TGTGCCAGCAGCTTAGACGGGGCCGGGGGAGATACGCAGTATTTT.

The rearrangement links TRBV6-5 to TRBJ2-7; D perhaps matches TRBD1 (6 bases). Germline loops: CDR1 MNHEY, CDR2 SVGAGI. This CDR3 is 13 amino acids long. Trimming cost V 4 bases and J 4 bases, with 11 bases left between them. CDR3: CASSWHREYEQYF. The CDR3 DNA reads TGTGCCAGCAGTTGGCACAGGGAGTACGAGCAGTACTTC.

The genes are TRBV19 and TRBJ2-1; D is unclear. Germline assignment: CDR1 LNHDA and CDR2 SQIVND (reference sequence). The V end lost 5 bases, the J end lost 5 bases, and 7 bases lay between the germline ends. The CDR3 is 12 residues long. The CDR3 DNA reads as TGTGCCAGTAGTTATGGGAACAATGAGCAGTTCTTC. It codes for CASSYGNNEQFF.

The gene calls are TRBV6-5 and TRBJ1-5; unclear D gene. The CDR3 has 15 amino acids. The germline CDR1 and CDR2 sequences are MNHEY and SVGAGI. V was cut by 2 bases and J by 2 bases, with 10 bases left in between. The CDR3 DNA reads TGTGCCAGCAGTTACAATGCCTGGGGCAATCAGCCCCAGCATTTT. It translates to CASSYNAWGNQPQHF.

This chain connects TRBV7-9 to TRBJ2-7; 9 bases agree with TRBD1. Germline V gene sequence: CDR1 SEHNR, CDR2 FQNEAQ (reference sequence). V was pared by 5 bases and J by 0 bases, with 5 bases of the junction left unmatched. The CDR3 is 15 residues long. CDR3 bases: TGTGCCAGCAGCGCCGGACAGGGGAGCTCCTACGAGCAGTACTTC. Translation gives CASSAGQGSSYEQYF.

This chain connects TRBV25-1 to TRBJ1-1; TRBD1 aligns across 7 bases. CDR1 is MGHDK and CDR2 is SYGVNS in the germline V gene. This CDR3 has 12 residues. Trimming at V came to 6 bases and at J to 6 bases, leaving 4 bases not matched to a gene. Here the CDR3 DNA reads TGTGCCAGCAGCCTCAGGGGGTCTGAAGCTTTCTTT. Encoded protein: CASSLRGSEAFF.

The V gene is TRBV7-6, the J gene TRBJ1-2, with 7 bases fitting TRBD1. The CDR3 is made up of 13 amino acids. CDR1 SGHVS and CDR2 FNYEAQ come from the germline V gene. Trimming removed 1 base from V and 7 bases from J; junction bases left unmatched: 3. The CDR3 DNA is TGTGCCAGCAGCTTAGGACAGGGAAGTGGCTACACCTTC. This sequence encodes CASSLGQGSGYTF.

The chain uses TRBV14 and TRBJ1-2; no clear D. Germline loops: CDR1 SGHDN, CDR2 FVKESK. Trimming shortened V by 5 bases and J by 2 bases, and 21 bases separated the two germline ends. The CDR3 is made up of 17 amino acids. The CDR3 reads CASSDTSSWVFNYGYTF. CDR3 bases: TGTGCCAGCAGCGATACCTCTAGTTGGGTCTTCAACTATGGCTACACCTTC.

DNA of the CDR3: TGTGCCTGGGAGCAACGGGGAAACACTGAAGCTTTCTTT. Translated: CAWEQRGNTEAFF. The gene calls are TRBV30 and TRBJ1-1; D ambiguous. V dropped 5 bases and J dropped 2 bases, with 12 bases sitting between them. The CDR3 sequence is 13 residues long. Germline values: CDR1 GTSNPN, CDR2 SVGIG (reference sequence).

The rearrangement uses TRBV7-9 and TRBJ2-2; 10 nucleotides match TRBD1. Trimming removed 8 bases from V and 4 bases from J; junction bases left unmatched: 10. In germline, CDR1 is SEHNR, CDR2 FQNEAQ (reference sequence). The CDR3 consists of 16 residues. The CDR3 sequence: CASVLSTGGFTGELFF. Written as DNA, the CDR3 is TGTGCCAGCGTTCTCTCGACAGGGGGCTTCACCGGGGAGCTGTTTTTT.

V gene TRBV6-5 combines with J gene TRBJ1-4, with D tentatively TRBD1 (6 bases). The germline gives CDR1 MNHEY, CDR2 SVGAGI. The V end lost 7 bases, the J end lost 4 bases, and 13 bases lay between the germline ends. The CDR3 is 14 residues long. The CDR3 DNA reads TGTGCCAGCAAATACAGGGTCGGTAATGAAAAACTGTTTTTT. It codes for CASKYRVGNEKLFF.

The CDR3 region is CASSPLGPDEQFF. For the CDR3, the DNA is TGTGCCAGCAGCCCCTTGGGGCCGGATGAGCAGTTCTTC. J is TRBJ2-1 and V is TRBV6-6; D may be TRBD1 (5 bases). The V gene's germline CDR1 is MNHNY and CDR2 SVGAGI (reference sequence). Trimming stripped 6 bases from V and 8 bases from J, with 14 bases between. The CDR3 runs 13 residues.

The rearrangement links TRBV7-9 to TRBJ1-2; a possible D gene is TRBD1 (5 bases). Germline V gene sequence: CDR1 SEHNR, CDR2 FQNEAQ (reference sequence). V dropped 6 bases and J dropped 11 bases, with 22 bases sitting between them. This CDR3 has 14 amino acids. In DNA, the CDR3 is TGTGCCAGCAGTTTCGACAGAGGCCTCCAAGGGTACACCTTC. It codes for CASSFDRGLQGYTF. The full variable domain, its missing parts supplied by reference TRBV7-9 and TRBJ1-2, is DTGVSQNPRHKITKRGQNVTFRCDPISEHNRLYWYRQTLGQGPEFLTYFQNEAQLEKSRLLSDRFSAERPKGSFSTLEIQRTEQGDSAMYLCASSFDRGLQGYTFGSGTRLTVV.

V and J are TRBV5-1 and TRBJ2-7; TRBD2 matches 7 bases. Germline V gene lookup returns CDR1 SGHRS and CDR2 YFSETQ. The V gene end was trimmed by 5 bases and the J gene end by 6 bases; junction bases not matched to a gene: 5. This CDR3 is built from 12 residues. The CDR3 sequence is CASRSSSGEQYF. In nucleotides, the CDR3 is TGCGCCAGCAGATCTTCTAGCGGCGAGCAGTACTTC.

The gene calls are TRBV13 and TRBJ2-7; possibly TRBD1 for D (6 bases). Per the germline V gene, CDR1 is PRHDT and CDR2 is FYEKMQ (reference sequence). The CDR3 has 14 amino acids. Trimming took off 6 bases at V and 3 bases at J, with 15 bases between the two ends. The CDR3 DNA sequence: TGTGCCAGCAGGGGACGGGACACTTACTACGAGCAGTACTTC. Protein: CASRGRDTYYEQYF.

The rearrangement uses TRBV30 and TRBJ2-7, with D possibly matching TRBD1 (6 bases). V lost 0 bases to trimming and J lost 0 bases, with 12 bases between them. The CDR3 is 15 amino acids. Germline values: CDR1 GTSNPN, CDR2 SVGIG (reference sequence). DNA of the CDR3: TGTGCCTGGAGTGTTGGGACATCCAGCTCCTACGAGCAGTACTTC. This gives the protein CAWSVGTSSSYEQYF.